A single sample gave rise to the 8 T cell receptor beta chains below, sequenced in a study of T cells after posttransplantation cyclophosphamide. Using immunoSEQ multiplex PCR, the repertoire was profiled, and TCRdb retains in-frame clones only, with some absent. The sample lists fewer than 40,000 clones, roughly 90% occurring once. The sample was PBMCs. Every receptor here comes from a middle-aged woman with a blood cancer, CMV-positive, and with a related stem cell donor.

This sequence joins TRBV4-1 and TRBJ2-7; possibly TRBD1 for D (5 bases). Deletions cut 3 bases from V and 0 bases from J, with 9 bases between. There are 14 residues in the CDR3. Germline V CDR1 and CDR2: MGHRA, YSYEKL. CDR3: CASSQPGISYEQYF. The CDR3 region has the DNA TGCGCCAGCAGCCAGCCAGGGATCTCCTACGAGCAGTACTTC.

Concerning this clone: One end of the junction does not line up with germline, which may come from a read error. This chain connects TRBV10-3 to TRBJ2-3; 12 nucleotides agree with TRBD1. Germline V CDR1 and CDR2: ENHRY, SYGVKD. CDR3 length: 12 amino acids. CDR3 DNA: TGTGCCGTTGCCGGGACAGGGGGCGTCCCAGGTTTT. It translates to CAVAGTGGVPGF.

In its sample, this clone is medium-sized (0.01 to 0.1%). The genes are TRBV7-8 and TRBJ1-1; tentatively, D is TRBD1 (6 bases). Germline V lookup: CDR1 SGHVS, CDR2 FQNEAQ. CDR3 size: 14 residues. The ends were cut back, 1 base at V and 4 bases at J, with 10 bases in the middle. This CDR3 is CASSLGQGPTEAFF. For the CDR3, the DNA is TGTGCCAGCAGCTTAGGGCAGGGGCCCACTGAAGCTTTCTTT.

The V gene is TRBV7-9, the J gene TRBJ2-1; 12 nucleotides agree with TRBD2. Germline V gene sequence: CDR1 SEHNR, CDR2 FQNEAQ (reference sequence). V shed 6 bases and J 6 bases; nucleotides not matched to a gene: 6. This CDR3 is built from 15 residues. CDR3 in amino acids: CASSPSGGARNEQFF. Written as DNA, the CDR3 is TGTGCCAGCAGTCCTAGCGGGGGGGCACGCAATGAGCAGTTCTTC.

The chain combines TRBV19 with TRBJ2-6; 10 nucleotides line up with TRBD1. The CDR3 sequence is 17 residues long. Germline CDR1 LNHDA, CDR2 SQIVND (reference sequence). Trimming removed 4 bases from V and 3 bases from J; junction bases left unmatched: 6. The CDR3 sequence: CASSRGQGIGGANVLTF. CDR3 nucleotides: TGTGCCAGTAGTAGGGGACAGGGGATTGGTGGGGCCAACGTCCTGACTTTC.

The gene calls are TRBV2 and TRBJ2-5; 9 nucleotides match TRBD1. V gave up 5 bases and J gave up 2 bases; unmatched junction bases: 6. CDR3 length equals 15 residues. Germline V CDR1 and CDR2: SNHLY, FYNNEI. The chain's CDR3 is CASSLPGTGQETQYF. The DNA for the CDR3 is TGTGCCAGCAGTCTACCAGGGACAGGGCAAGAGACCCAGTACTTC.

CDR3 coding DNA: TGTGCCAGCAGCTTTAATCTCTACAATGAGCAGTTCTTC. It specifies CASSFNLYNEQFF. The rearrangement links TRBV7-9 to TRBJ2-1; no reliable D call. CDR3 length: 13 amino acids. Looked up from germline, CDR1 is SEHNR and CDR2 is FQNEAQ (reference sequence). Trimming took 3 bases from V and 3 from J, leaving 6 bases between them.

This chain links TRBV5-1 with TRBJ2-3; D may be TRBD1 (6 bases). This CDR3 contains 13 residues. The germline gives CDR1 SGHRS, CDR2 YFSETQ. The ends were cut back, 1 base at V and 5 bases at J, with 8 bases in the middle. The CDR3 DNA reads TGCGCCAGCAGCTTGAAGGGGGTAGATACGCAGTATTTT. It codes for CASSLKGVDTQYF.